This entry describes one T cell receptor beta chain. The antigen is undetermined. The CDR3 is 12 amino acids. Trimming left V 1 base short and J 5 bases short, with 5 bases between. Germline CDR1 is SGHNT and CDR2 is YYREEE (reference sequence). Repertoires were generated with immunoSEQ multiplex PCR, while TCRdb's copy carries only in-frame clones and drops some. The sample includes about 5,100 clones, almost 80% of them seen just once. Histologic diagnosis was independently verified by two lung pathologists. The record originates from a study of immune evolution from preneoplasia to lung adenocarcinoma. General observations from the study: Top clone frequencies peaked in normal lung, apparently declining through invasive adenocarcinoma.

The specimen sequenced was FFPE normal lung tissue adjacent to the tumor. The gene calls are TRBV5-4 and TRBJ2-3; D gene unclear. The receptor was isolated from a person between 60 and 69 years old with lung adenocarcinoma. The CDR3 loop reads CASSLQQDTQYF. The CDR3 bases are TGTGCCAGCAGCTTGCAGCAAGATACGCAGTATTTT. Using reference TRBV5-4 and TRBJ2-3 for the parts outside the CDR3, the full variable domain is ETGVTQSPTHLIKTRGQQVTLRCSSQSGHNTVSWYQQALGQGPQFIFQYYREEENGRGNFPPRFSGLQFPNYSSELNVNALELDDSALYLCASSLQQDTQYFGPGTRLTVL.